This T cell receptor (beta chain) was sequenced during a study of cytomegalovirus exposure and HLA in healthy donors. Study-wide results and limits: A later analysis associated 15,000 or so TCR beta sequences with HLA alleles at a 0.05 false discovery rate.

Worth noting for this clone: Its antigen is as yet unknown.

The PCR was carried out with 60 Vbeta primers and 13 Jbeta primers. Only in-frame clones appear in the TCRdb table, and some are missing; sequencing was by immunoSEQ multiplex PCR. The data show some 100,000 clones, 70% to 80% seen once. The CDR3 sequence is 15 residues long. V lost 1 base, J lost 4 bases, and 14 bases lay in between. Per germline, CDR1 SGHKS and CDR2 YYEKEE (reference sequence). The sample consisted of PBMCs. This chain joins TRBV5-5 and TRBJ1-1; D is undetermined. The clonotype comes from a female donor in good health and CMV-seropositive. The CDR3, as DNA: TGTGCCAGCAGCTTGTTTTCGGCGGGGAGCACTGAAGCTTTCTTT. Protein product: CASSLFSAGSTEAFF.